This TCR beta chain was sequenced in a study of T cells in localized non-small cell lung cancer. Findings and limits, study-wide: Sequencing covered just one tumor region, so heterogeneity cannot be ruled out.

In this sample, this clone turned up many times. The target antigen is unknown. Profiling relied on immunoSEQ multiplex PCR, and the TCRdb table lists in-frame clones only, not all of them. Of around 4,000 clones in the sample, more than 30% were seen once. The source is a man between 40 and 70 years old with stage II squamous cell lung carcinoma. The source material was lung tumor tissue, sampled before any cancer treatment.

CDR3 sequence (DNA): TGTGCCAGCAGCCCCTCGACGGGACCGGGCACTGAAGCTTTCTTT. It translates to CASSPSTGPGTEAFF. The chain joins TRBV7-5 to TRBJ1-1. TRBV7-5 is a recognized pseudogene. The CDR3 is 15 amino acids.